A single sample gave rise to the 23 T cell receptor beta chains below, sequenced in a study of a mutant IDH1 vaccine in newly diagnosed glioma. These receptors are not linked to any known antigen. The assay was immunoSEQ multiplex PCR, and TCRdb's table has in-frame clones only and misses some. In the table there are tens of thousands of clones, about 75% of which are singletons. Time point indicated: week 47, end of study. Every single dose of the vaccine, 300 ug of mutant IDH1 20-mer peptide, came with topical imiquimod. The specimen was PBMCs, collected from a glioma patient whose treatment included an IDH1 peptide vaccine. The receptors derive from a man between 35 and 55 years old with glioma.

This clone is labeled as medium-sized. The sample has other DNA sequences that encode this CDR3 too. The rearrangement joins TRBV6-5 to TRBJ1-2; unclear D gene. Germline CDR1 and CDR2: MNHEY and SVGAGI. V was cut by 4 bases and J by 0 bases, with 3 bases left in between. The length of the CDR3 is 12 residues. This CDR3 reads CASSSPNYGYTF. For the CDR3, the DNA is TGTGCCAGCAGTTCGCCTAACTATGGCTACACCTTC.

The chain uses TRBV5-4 and TRBJ1-2; tentatively, D is TRBD1 (5 bases). CDR3 length equals 15 residues. Trimming stripped 2 bases from V and 2 bases from J, with 13 bases between. Per the germline V gene, CDR1 is SGHNT and CDR2 is YYREEE (reference sequence). CDR3 nucleotides: TGTGCCAGCAGCTTATTTGGGGGGTTAAACTATGGCTACACCTTC. It codes for CASSLFGGLNYGYTF.

A single count supports this clone. The chain links TRBV6-6 to TRBJ2-7; D possibly corresponds to TRBD1 (5 bases). The CDR3 has 13 residues. V was cut by 4 bases and J by 7 bases, with 14 bases left in between. The germline V gene has CDR1 MNHNY and CDR2 SVGAGI (reference sequence). This CDR3 is CASSSQDNREQYF. In DNA, the CDR3 is TGTGCCAGCAGTTCCCAGGACAATCGGGAGCAGTACTTC.

This sequence joins TRBV29-1 and TRBJ1-3; 8 bases line up with TRBD1. Trimming took 7 bases from V and 0 from J; bases not matched to a gene: 8. Germline V gives CDR1 SQVTM, CDR2 ANQGSEA. The CDR3 runs 15 residues. The CDR3 DNA sequence: TGCAGCGCTAAGGACAGGGCGACCTCTGGAAACACCATATATTTT. This encodes CSAKDRATSGNTIYF.

This sequence joins TRBV11-2 and TRBJ1-1; D unclear. Germline lookup yields CDR1 SGHAT and CDR2 FQNNGV. The CDR3 has 15 amino acids. The V and J ends lost 7 bases and 0 bases respectively, with 15 bases between them. The CDR3 sequence is CASTPGRIVNTEAFF. The CDR3 region has the DNA TGTGCCAGCACCCCCGGGAGGATCGTGAACACTGAAGCTTTCTTT.

The J gene is TRBJ2-7, the V gene TRBV18, with a weak D call TRBD2 (6 bases). CDR3 length: 12 amino acids. V dropped 3 bases and J dropped 4 bases, with 7 bases sitting between them. CDR1 is KGHSH and CDR2 is LQKENI in the germline V gene. The CDR3: CASSPGGYEQYV. The CDR3 DNA reads TGTGCCAGCTCACCCGGGGGTTACGAGCAGTACGTC.

V and J are TRBV11-2 and TRBJ2-2; 10 bases fit TRBD2. Per germline, CDR1 SGHAT and CDR2 FQNNGV. Germline trimming cut 5 bases from V and 5 bases from J; bases unmatched to any gene: 11. The CDR3 has 17 residues. The CDR3: CASSVSWASGRTGELFF. The CDR3 bases are TGTGCCAGCAGCGTATCGTGGGCTAGCGGGAGAACCGGGGAGCTGTTTTTT.

This clone came up a few times. The chain recombines TRBV5-4 with TRBJ1-2; weak D call: TRBD1 (5 bases). Germline V CDR1 and CDR2: SGHNT, YYREEE (reference sequence). V lost 4 bases and J lost 10, with 26 bases in between. The CDR3 has 16 amino acids. As DNA, the CDR3 is TGTGCCAGCAGCCATGGACACCGGGACCTATGGGATGACTACACCTTC. Protein sequence: CASSHGHRDLWDDYTF.

This clone occurred once. The chain links TRBV27 to TRBJ1-3; D might be TRBD1 (6 bases). CDR1 MNHEY and CDR2 SMNVEV come from the germline V gene (reference sequence). This CDR3 contains 15 residues. V was clipped by 2 bases and J by 2 bases, with 10 bases between them. In DNA, the CDR3 is TGTGCCAGCAGTTTAGGGGGGCGAACTGGAAACACCATATATTTT. This gives the protein CASSLGGRTGNTIYF.

The J gene is TRBJ1-5, the V gene TRBV18; D remains unclear. Between the trimmed V and J ends, which lost 6 bases and 3 bases, there was a span of 9 bases. The CDR3 sequence is 13 residues long. Germline V gene sequence: CDR1 KGHSH, CDR2 LQKENI. Written as DNA, the CDR3 is TGTGCCAGCTCCGAGGCCCCCAATCAGCCCCAGCATTTT. It is translated as CASSEAPNQPQHF. The full variable domain, with the rest looked up from reference TRBV18 and TRBJ1-5, is NAGVMQNPRHLVRRRGQEARLRCSPMKGHSHVYWYRQLPEEGLKFMVYLQKENIIDESGMPKERFSAEFPKEGPSILRIQQVVRGDSAAYFCASSEAPNQPQHFGDGTRLSIL.

The chain links TRBV13 to TRBJ2-3, with TRBD2 identical over 16 bases. Germline V gene data show CDR1 as PRHDT and CDR2 as FYEKMQ (reference sequence). The CDR3 totals 19 residues. J lost 3 bases, V lost 4 bases, and 10 bases had no gene match. CDR3 coding DNA: TGTGCCAGCAGCTCGTACGGGACTAGCGGGAGGGGAACGACAGATACGCAGTATTTT. Its translation is CASSSYGTSGRGTTDTQYF.

The chain recombines TRBV9 with TRBJ2-4; 13 positions agree with TRBD2. The CDR3 length is 15 residues. Germline lookup yields CDR1 SGDLS and CDR2 YYNGEE. The V gene end was trimmed by 6 bases and the J gene end by 8 bases; junction bases not matched to a gene: 8. This CDR3 reads CASTQGTSGEYIQYF. The CDR3 nucleotides read TGTGCCAGCACCCAAGGGACTAGCGGGGAATACATTCAGTACTTC. The whole variable domain, filled in from reference TRBV9 and TRBJ2-4, reads DSGVTQTPKHLITATGQRVTLRCSPRSGDLSVYWYQQSLDQGLQFLIQYYNGEERAKGNILERFSAQQFPDLHSELNLSSLELGDSALYFCASTQGTSGEYIQYFGAGTRLSVL.

The V and J genes are TRBV18 and TRBJ2-1; the match to TRBD2 covers 9 bases. Germline CDR1 and CDR2: KGHSH and LQKENI. V was clipped by 0 bases and J by 5 bases; unmatched bases: 5. The CDR3 runs to 16 residues. The DNA of the CDR3 is TGTGCCAGCTCACCACCGGCTAGCGGGGCGGACAATGAGCAGTTCTTC. Translation gives CASSPPASGADNEQFF.

As for this clone: Other DNA sequences in the same sample also yield this CDR3. The genes are TRBV5-1 and TRBJ1-1, with D unclear. V lost 2 bases and J 0 bases, leaving 5 bases between the germline ends. CDR1 and CDR2 from the germline V gene are SGHRS and YFSETQ. The CDR3 has 13 residues. CDR3 DNA: TGCGCCAGCAGCTTAGGGCTGAACACTGAAGCTTTCTTT. This codes for CASSLGLNTEAFF. The full variable domain, its missing parts supplied by reference TRBV5-1 and TRBJ1-1, is KAGVTQTPRYLIKTRGQQVTLSCSPISGHRSVSWYQQTPGQGLQFLFEYFSETQRNKGNFPGRFSGRQFSNSRSEMNVSTLELGDSALYLCASSLGLNTEAFFGQGTRLTVV.

The CDR3 DNA is TGTGCCAGCAGCTTAGCGCTGATGGCGGAGCAGTACTTC. Translated, it gives CASSLALMAEQYF. This chain uses TRBV7-9 with TRBJ2-7; D gene uncertain. V gave up 0 bases and J gave up 7 bases, with 10 bases separating them. The germline gives CDR1 SEHNR, CDR2 FQNEAQ (reference sequence). There are 13 residues in the CDR3.

CDR3 residues: CASSLANTGLGGNEQFF. CDR3 DNA: TGTGCCAGCAGCCTCGCCAATACAGGACTGGGAGGCAATGAGCAGTTCTTC. The chain has TRBV5-5 and TRBJ2-1; D perhaps matches TRBD2 (6 bases). Trimming shortened V by 4 bases and J by 6 bases, and 23 bases separated the two germline ends. CDR1 is SGHKS, CDR2 YYEKEE, per germline (reference sequence). CDR3 length: 17 amino acids.

This clone was seen once. The chain is built from TRBV5-1 and TRBJ2-4, with a possible D match to TRBD2 (7 bases). V was trimmed by 4 bases and J by 6 bases, leaving 23 bases between them. Germline V CDR1 and CDR2: SGHRS, YFSETQ. The CDR3 is 17 amino acids. The CDR3 protein is CASSLPKGEGLGNIQYF. CDR3 nucleotides: TGCGCCAGCAGCCTCCCCAAGGGGGAGGGCCTCGGAAACATTCAGTACTTC.

The rearrangement links TRBV28 to TRBJ1-2; D perhaps matches TRBD1 (6 bases). Deletions cut 8 bases from V and 8 bases from J, with 24 bases between. The CDR3 is made up of 15 amino acids. Germline lookup yields CDR1 MDHEN and CDR2 SYDVKM. CDR3 bases: TGTGCCAGCGGAGTTCCTGGGGGCGCAATTTACGGCTACACCTTC. Protein: CASGVPGGAIYGYTF.

The chain is built from TRBV7-8 and TRBJ2-7, with 7 bases that match TRBD2. There are 13 residues in the CDR3. CDR1 is SGHVS and CDR2 is FQNEAQ in the germline V gene. V shed 4 bases, J shed 4 bases, and the junction held 4 bases outside the gene matches. Here the CDR3 reads CASSWSGKYEQYV. The CDR3 nucleotides are TGTGCCAGCAGCTGGAGCGGGAAATACGAGCAGTACGTC.

This clone has just a few counts. The chain combines TRBV5-5 with TRBJ1-2, with D possibly being TRBD1 (6 bases). The CDR3 totals 12 residues. Trimming stripped 1 base from V and 6 bases from J, with 7 bases between. The germline V gene encodes CDR1 SGHKS and CDR2 YYEKEE (reference sequence). CDR3 loop: CASSLRGNGYTF. Here the CDR3 DNA reads TGTGCCAGCAGCTTGAGGGGGAATGGCTACACCTTC.

The chain couples TRBV18 to TRBJ2-1; 9 positions match TRBD2. Germline CDR1 reads KGHSH; CDR2 reads LQKENI. V trimming: 2 bases; J trimming: 5 bases; junction bases outside the gene matches: 4. This CDR3 has 15 residues. The CDR3 protein is CASSPMLAGDNEQFF. The CDR3 bases are TGTGCCAGCTCACCAATGTTAGCGGGGGACAATGAGCAGTTCTTC.

This chain uses TRBV10-3 with TRBJ2-7, with 11 positions matching TRBD2. Trimming removed 10 bases from V and 3 bases from J; junction bases left unmatched: 11. The V gene's germline CDR1 is ENHRY and CDR2 SYGVKD. The CDR3 loop spans 15 amino acids. In DNA, the CDR3 is TGTGCCACCAGACTAGCGGGGCTTGTATTCTACGAGCAGTACTTC. It codes for CATRLAGLVFYEQYF.

This clone was picked up a small number of times. V gene TRBV6-1 combines with J gene TRBJ1-5, with D uncertain. CDR1 is MNHNS and CDR2 is SASEGT in the germline V gene. CDR3 size: 14 residues. V was shortened by 5 bases and J by 5 bases, with 13 bases between the two germline ends. The DNA of the CDR3 is TGTGCCAGCAGTCCCCCCGGGATGTATCAGCCCCAGCATTTT. As protein: CASSPPGMYQPQHF.